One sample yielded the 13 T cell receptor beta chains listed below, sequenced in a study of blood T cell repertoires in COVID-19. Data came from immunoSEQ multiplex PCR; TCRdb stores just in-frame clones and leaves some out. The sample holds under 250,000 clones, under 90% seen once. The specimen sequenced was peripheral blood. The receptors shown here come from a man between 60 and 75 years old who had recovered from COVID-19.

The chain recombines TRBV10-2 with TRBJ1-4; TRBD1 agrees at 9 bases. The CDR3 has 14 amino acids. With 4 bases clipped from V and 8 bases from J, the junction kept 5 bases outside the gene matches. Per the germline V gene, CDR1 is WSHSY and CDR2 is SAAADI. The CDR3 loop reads CASSARTGDEKLFF. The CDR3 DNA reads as TGCGCCAGCAGTGCACGGACAGGGGACGAAAAACTGTTTTTT.

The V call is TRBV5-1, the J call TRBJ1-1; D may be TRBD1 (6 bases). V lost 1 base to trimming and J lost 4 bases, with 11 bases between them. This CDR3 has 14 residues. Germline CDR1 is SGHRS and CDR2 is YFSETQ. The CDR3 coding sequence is TGCGCCAGCAGCTTGTACAGGGTGGGCACTGAAGCTTTCTTT. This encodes CASSLYRVGTEAFF.

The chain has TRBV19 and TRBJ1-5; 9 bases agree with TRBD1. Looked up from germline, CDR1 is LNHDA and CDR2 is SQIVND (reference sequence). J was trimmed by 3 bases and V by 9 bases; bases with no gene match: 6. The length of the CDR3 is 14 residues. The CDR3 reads CASSGTGNNQPQHF. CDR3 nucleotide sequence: TGTGCCAGCTCTGGGACAGGGAACAATCAGCCCCAGCATTTT. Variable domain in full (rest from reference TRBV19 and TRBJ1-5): DGGITQSPKYLFRKEGQNVTLSCEQNLNHDAMYWYRQDPGQGLRLIYYSQIVNDFQKGDIAEGYSVSREKKESFPLTVTSAQKNPTAFYLCASSGTGNNQPQHFGDGTRLSIL.

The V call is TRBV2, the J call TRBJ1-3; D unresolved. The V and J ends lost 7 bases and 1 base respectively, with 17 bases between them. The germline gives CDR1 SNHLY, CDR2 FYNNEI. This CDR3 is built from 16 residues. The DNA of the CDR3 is TGTGCCAGCAACGGGGTTAGGAGTTTTTCTGGAAACACCATATATTTT. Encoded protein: CASNGVRSFSGNTIYF.

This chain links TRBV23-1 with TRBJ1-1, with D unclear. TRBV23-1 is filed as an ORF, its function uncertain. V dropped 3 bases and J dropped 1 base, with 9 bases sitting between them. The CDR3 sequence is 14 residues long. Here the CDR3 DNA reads TGCGCCAGCAGTCAGGAGGGTTCGAACACTGAAGCTTTCTTT. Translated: CASSQEGSNTEAFF.

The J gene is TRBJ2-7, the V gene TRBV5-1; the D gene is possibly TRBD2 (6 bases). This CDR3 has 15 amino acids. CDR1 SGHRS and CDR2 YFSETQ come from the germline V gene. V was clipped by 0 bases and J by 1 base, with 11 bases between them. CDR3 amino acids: CASSLDGGFSYEQYF. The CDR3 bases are TGCGCCAGCAGCTTGGACGGGGGATTTTCCTACGAGCAGTACTTC. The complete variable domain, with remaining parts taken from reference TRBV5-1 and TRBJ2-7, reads KAGVTQTPRYLIKTRGQQVTLSCSPISGHRSVSWYQQTPGQGLQFLFEYFSETQRNKGNFPGRFSGRQFSNSRSEMNVSTLELGDSALYLCASSLDGGFSYEQYFGPGTRLTVT.

CDR3 coding DNA: TGTGCCAGCAGCCCCAGGGGGCAGGGGTTCTATGGCTACACCTTC. Protein product: CASSPRGQGFYGYTF. The gene calls are TRBV9 and TRBJ1-2, with 8 nucleotides matching TRBD1. Looked up from germline, CDR1 is SGDLS and CDR2 is YYNGEE. The V segment lost 4 bases and the J segment 4 bases; nucleotides outside the gene matches: 9. The CDR3 is 15 residues long.

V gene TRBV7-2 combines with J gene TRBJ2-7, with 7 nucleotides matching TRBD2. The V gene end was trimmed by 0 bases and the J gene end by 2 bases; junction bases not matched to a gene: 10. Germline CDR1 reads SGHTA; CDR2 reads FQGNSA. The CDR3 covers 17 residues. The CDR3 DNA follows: TGTGCCAGCAGCTTAGCTTCCAGCGGGACGATTCCCTACGAGCAGTACTTC. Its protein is CASSLASSGTIPYEQYF.

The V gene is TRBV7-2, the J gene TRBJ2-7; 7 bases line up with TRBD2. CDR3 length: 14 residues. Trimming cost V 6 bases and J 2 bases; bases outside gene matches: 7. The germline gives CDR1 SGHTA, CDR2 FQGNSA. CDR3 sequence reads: CASRVGSGTYEQYF. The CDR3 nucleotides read TGTGCCAGCAGGGTCGGGAGCGGGACCTACGAGCAGTACTTC.

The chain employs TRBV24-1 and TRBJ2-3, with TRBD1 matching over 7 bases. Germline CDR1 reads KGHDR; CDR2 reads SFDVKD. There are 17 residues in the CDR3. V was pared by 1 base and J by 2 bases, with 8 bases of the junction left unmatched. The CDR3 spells CATSDFQGVGTTDTQYF. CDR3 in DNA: TGTGCCACCAGTGATTTCCAGGGGGTCGGGACCACAGATACGCAGTATTTT.

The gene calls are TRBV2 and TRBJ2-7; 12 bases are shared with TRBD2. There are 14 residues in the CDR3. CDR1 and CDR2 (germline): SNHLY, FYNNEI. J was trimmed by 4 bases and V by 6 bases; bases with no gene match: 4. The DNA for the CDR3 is TGTGCCAGCAGACGGACTAGCGGGGCGTACGAGCAGTACTTC. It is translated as CASRRTSGAYEQYF.

Here the CDR3 DNA reads TGTGCCAGCCAGGAACCCATCTATGGCTACACCTTC. Encoded protein: CASQEPIYGYTF. V is TRBV25-1 and J is TRBJ1-2; D is unclear. Trimming shortened V by 8 bases and J by 4 bases, and 11 bases separated the two germline ends. Germline V gives CDR1 MGHDK, CDR2 SYGVNS. The CDR3 contains 12 residues.

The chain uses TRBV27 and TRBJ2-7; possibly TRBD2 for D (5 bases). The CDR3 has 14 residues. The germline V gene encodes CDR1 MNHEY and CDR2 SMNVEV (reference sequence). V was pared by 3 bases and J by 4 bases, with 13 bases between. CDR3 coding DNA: TGTGCCAGCAGTTTTCTTTGGGGAGAATACGAGCAGTACTTC. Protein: CASSFLWGEYEQYF.